This TCR beta chain is from a study of cytomegalovirus exposure and HLA in healthy donors. The CDR3 has 14 residues. Trimming took off 3 bases at V and 7 bases at J, with 12 bases between the two ends. Germline V gene data show CDR1 as SGHAT and CDR2 as FQNNGV. PCR primers comprised 60 Vbeta and 13 Jbeta primers. Clones were sequenced by immunoSEQ multiplex PCR, and TCRdb holds only the in-frame ones, with some missing. Here the sample spans tens of thousands of clones, about 66% being singletons. This TCR was recovered from a man aged 40-55 years in good health and CMV-seropositive. Input material: PBMCs. The V call is TRBV11-2, the J call TRBJ1-4; D is unclear. The CDR3 here is CASSLRYLGEKLFF. Here the CDR3 DNA reads TGTGCCAGCAGCTTGCGGTACCTAGGTGAAAAACTGTTTTTT.